This TCR beta chain was sequenced during a study of regulatory T cells in long-lasting Graves disease. Time point of the sample: newly diagnosed GD, antithyroid drugs for less than 3 months. The TCR library was made from RNA extracted from PBMCs. Study observations and caveats: Persistent disease preferred TRBV28, TRBJ1-2 and TRBJ2-5; new disease, TRBV20-1 and TRBJ2-1.

Arm-PCR of CDR3 regions and iRepertoire HTBI primers were used to build TCR beta libraries. From the multiplex PCR reads, TCRdb called clonotypes with MiXCR, one entry per CDR3 protein. In the table there are around 400,000 distinct CDR3 sequences, roughly 15% of which are singletons. This clonotype was seen a handful of times. What it binds is unknown. The V and J ends lost 0 bases and 8 bases respectively, with 11 bases between them. Germline V gives CDR1 DFQATT, CDR2 SNEGSKA (reference sequence). CDR3 size: 13 residues. Another study also made use of these data, one on T cells in Graves' hyperthyroidism and ophthalmopathy.

The receptor's source is a woman in her forties with Graves disease. Source: peripheral blood mononuclear cells (PBMCs), taken at new diagnosis, from a patient treated with antithyroid drugs. The chain combines TRBV20-1 with TRBJ2-4; TRBD1 is a possible D gene (5 bases). The DNA for the CDR3 is TGCAGTGCTAGAGATTTAGCAGGGCACATTCAGTACTTC. It encodes CSARDLAGHIQYF.